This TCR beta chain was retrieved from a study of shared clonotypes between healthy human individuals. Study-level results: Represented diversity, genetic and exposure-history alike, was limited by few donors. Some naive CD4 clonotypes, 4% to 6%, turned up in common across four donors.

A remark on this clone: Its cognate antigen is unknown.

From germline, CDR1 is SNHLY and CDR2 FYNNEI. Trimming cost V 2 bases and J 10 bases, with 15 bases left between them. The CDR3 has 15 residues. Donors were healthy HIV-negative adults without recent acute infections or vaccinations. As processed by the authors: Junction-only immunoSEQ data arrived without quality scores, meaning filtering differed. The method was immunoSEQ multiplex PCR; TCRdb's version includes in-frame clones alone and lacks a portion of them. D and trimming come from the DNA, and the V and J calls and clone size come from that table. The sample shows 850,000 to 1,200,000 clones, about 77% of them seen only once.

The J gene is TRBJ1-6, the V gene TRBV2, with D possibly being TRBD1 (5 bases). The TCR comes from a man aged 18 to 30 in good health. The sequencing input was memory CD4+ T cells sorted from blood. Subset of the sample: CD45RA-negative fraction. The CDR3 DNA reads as TGTGCCAGCAGTGAATCCCCGGGGGAACGGTCACCCCTCCACTTT. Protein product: CASSESPGERSPLHF.